These T cell receptor beta chains were read from a single sample in a study of CD8+ T cells in alopecia areata. TCRdb's table, derived via immunoSEQ multiplex PCR, lists solely in-frame clones and lacks some. The sample yields some 150,000 clones, nearly 55% seen once. The sequences come from CD8+ T cells sorted from blood, collected at week 4, from a patient treated with tofacitinib. All receptors derive from a human donor with alopecia areata. Both conserved end residues are part of each CDR3. A D gene is named only where the DNA matches it firmly. Only part of the rows carry a size: once, few, many, or a class if the clone is expanded.

D gene: -
J gene: TRBJ1-2
V gene: TRBV9
clone size: -
CDR3 DNA: TGTGCCAGCAGCCCCCAGGGATACTATGGCTACACCTTC
CDR3 protein: CASSPQGYYGYTF

D gene: -
J gene: TRBJ1-3
V gene: TRBV7-6
clone size: few
CDR3 DNA: TGTGCCAGCAGCTCAGGCAAGGGGTATGGAAACACCATATATTTT
CDR3 protein: CASSSGKGYGNTIYF

D gene: -
J gene: TRBJ2-3
V gene: TRBV7-9
clone size: once
CDR3 DNA: TGTGCCAGCAGCTTGGTCCGGGACGGTTACACAGATACGCAGTATTTT
CDR3 protein: CASSLVRDGYTDTQYF

D gene: TRBD1
J gene: TRBJ2-2
V gene: TRBV29-1
clone size: -
CDR3 DNA: TGCAGCGTTGTCGAAGGGGGCGTTGAAACCGGGGAGCTGTTTTTT
CDR3 protein: CSVVEGGVETGELFF

D gene: -
J gene: TRBJ1-6
V gene: TRBV19
clone size: few
CDR3 DNA: TGTGCCAGTAGTATGCCGCAGGATTCCTATAATTCACCCCTCCACTTT
CDR3 protein: CASSMPQDSYNSPLHF

D gene: -
J gene: TRBJ1-2
V gene: TRBV4-2
clone size: -
CDR3 DNA: TGTGCCAGCAGCCAAGCTGGGGGAAGTAACTATGGCTACACCTTC
CDR3 protein: CASSQAGGSNYGYTF

D gene: TRBD1
J gene: TRBJ1-2
V gene: TRBV14
clone size: -
CDR3 DNA: TGTGCCAGCAGCGGCTGGACAGGAGACTATGGCTACACCTTC
CDR3 protein: CASSGWTGDYGYTF

D gene: -
J gene: TRBJ1-2
V gene: TRBV7-8
clone size: -
CDR3 DNA: TGTGCCAGCAGCTTAGCGGAGGGGGGTGGTGGCTACACCTTC
CDR3 protein: CASSLAEGGGGYTF

D gene: -
J gene: TRBJ2-3
V gene: TRBV2
clone size: -
CDR3 DNA: TGTGCCAGCAGTGAACTCTCAGGATGGGGCACAGATACGCAGTATTTT
CDR3 protein: CASSELSGWGTDTQYF

D gene: -
J gene: TRBJ1-2
V gene: TRBV7-8
clone size: -
CDR3 DNA: TGTGCCAGCAGCTTAGGATCTGGGCCGCGGGGCTACACCTTC
CDR3 protein: CASSLGSGPRGYTF

D gene: -
J gene: TRBJ2-7
V gene: TRBV4-1
clone size: -
CDR3 DNA: TGCGCCAGCAGCACCCGACAGGACGAGCAGTACTTC
CDR3 protein: CASSTRQDEQYF

D gene: -
J gene: TRBJ2-5
V gene: TRBV7-9
clone size: -
CDR3 DNA: TGTGCCACGCAGACCCCGGGGAAAGAGACCCAGTACTTC
CDR3 protein: CATQTPGKETQYF

D gene: TRBD1
J gene: TRBJ1-2
V gene: TRBV29-1
clone size: -
CDR3 DNA: TGCAGCGTTGAAGATGCCTACAGGGGACACTATGGCTACACCTTC
CDR3 protein: CSVEDAYRGHYGYTF

D gene: TRBD1
J gene: TRBJ1-2
V gene: TRBV2
clone size: -
CDR3 DNA: TGTGCCAGCAGTTTACAGGGGGTTGGGGATGGCTACACCTTC
CDR3 protein: CASSLQGVGDGYTF

D gene: -
J gene: TRBJ1-4
V gene: TRBV11-2
clone size: -
CDR3 DNA: TGTGCCAGCAGCTTTGATGCCAGGGACGGAGAAGTGTTTTTT
CDR3 protein: CASSFDARDGEVFF

D gene: -
J gene: TRBJ2-1
V gene: TRBV5-8
clone size: -
CDR3 DNA: TGTGCCAGCAGCCAGCAAGAGGGCTATGAGCAGTTCTTC
CDR3 protein: CASSQQEGYEQFF

D gene: TRBD1
J gene: TRBJ1-6
V gene: TRBV27
clone size: -
CDR3 DNA: TGTGCCAGCAGCGGACAGGGGGATTCACCCCTCCACTTT
CDR3 protein: CASSGQGDSPLHF

D gene: -
J gene: TRBJ1-1
V gene: TRBV5-6
clone size: -
CDR3 DNA: TGTGCCAGCAGCTTTCAAGGGGCCGGCACTGAAGCTTTCTTT
CDR3 protein: CASSFQGAGTEAFF

D gene: -
J gene: TRBJ2-7
V gene: TRBV9
clone size: few
CDR3 DNA: TGTGCCAGCAGCGTAGATAACGGCTACGAGCAGTACTTC
CDR3 protein: CASSVDNGYEQYF

D gene: TRBD1
J gene: TRBJ1-1
V gene: TRBV27
clone size: once
CDR3 DNA: TGTGCCAGCAGTTTAGCAGGGGGAACTGAAGCTTTCTTT
CDR3 protein: CASSLAGGTEAFF

D gene: -
J gene: TRBJ2-3
V gene: TRBV9
clone size: -
CDR3 DNA: TGTGCCAGCAGCGTAGATGGCGGGGTAGCAGATACGCAGTATTTT
CDR3 protein: CASSVDGGVADTQYF

D gene: -
J gene: TRBJ1-5
V gene: TRBV23-1
clone size: -
CDR3 DNA: TGCGCCACCCGACGTTGTGCAGGTAGACCGTATAGCAATCAGCCCCAGCATTTT
CDR3 protein: CATRRCAGRPYSNQPQHF

D gene: -
J gene: TRBJ1-1
V gene: TRBV6-5
clone size: -
CDR3 DNA: TGTGCCAGCAGTTGGGGTAGGATGAACACTGAAGCTTTCTTT
CDR3 protein: CASSWGRMNTEAFF

D gene: TRBD1
J gene: TRBJ1-2
V gene: TRBV11-2
clone size: many
CDR3 DNA: TGTGCCAGCAGCTTCGACAGGGGGCTCAAAGGCTACACCTTC
CDR3 protein: CASSFDRGLKGYTF

D gene: -
J gene: TRBJ2-7
V gene: TRBV4-1
clone size: -
CDR3 DNA: TGCGCCAGCAGCCCCGGGGGCAGGGTCCGTAGATACGAGCAGTACTTC
CDR3 protein: CASSPGGRVRRYEQYF

D gene: -
J gene: TRBJ1-2
V gene: TRBV5-6
clone size: -
CDR3 DNA: TGTGCCAGCAGAAATCCAGGGGTTTACGGCTACACCTTC
CDR3 protein: CASRNPGVYGYTF

D gene: TRBD1
J gene: TRBJ1-5
V gene: TRBV5-6
clone size: -
CDR3 DNA: TGTGCCAGCAGCTTGAGCCCAGGGGGCAGGGGTCAGCCCCAGCATTTT
CDR3 protein: CASSLSPGGRGQPQHF

D gene: -
J gene: TRBJ1-2
V gene: TRBV30
clone size: -
CDR3 DNA: TGTGCCTGGACCGAGAACTATGGCTACACCTTC
CDR3 protein: CAWTENYGYTF

D gene: -
J gene: TRBJ2-6
V gene: TRBV11-2
clone size: few
CDR3 DNA: TGTGCCAGCAGCTTAGCCTTCTCTGGGGCCAACGTCCTGACTTTC
CDR3 protein: CASSLAFSGANVLTF

D gene: -
J gene: TRBJ1-1
V gene: TRBV30
clone size: -
CDR3 DNA: TGCGTGTCTGACACCTTGAACACTGAAGCTTTCTTT
CDR3 protein: CVSDTLNTEAFF

D gene: -
J gene: TRBJ2-7
V gene: TRBV5-1
clone size: -
CDR3 DNA: TGCGCCAGCAACCTTGGGGACCACGAGCAGTACTTC
CDR3 protein: CASNLGDHEQYF

D gene: -
J gene: TRBJ2-5
V gene: TRBV5-6
clone size: -
CDR3 DNA: TGTGCCAGCAGCCAAGCGACAGGCCGGGAGACCCAGTACTTC
CDR3 protein: CASSQATGRETQYF

D gene: -
J gene: TRBJ1-5
V gene: TRBV27
clone size: few
CDR3 DNA: TGTGCCAGCAGTTTAAGGGGTCAACCCCAGCATTTT
CDR3 protein: CASSLRGQPQHF

D gene: -
J gene: TRBJ2-1
V gene: TRBV9
clone size: -
CDR3 DNA: TGTGCCAGCAGCGTAGATGGGGGCAATGAGCAGTTCTTC
CDR3 protein: CASSVDGGNEQFF

D gene: TRBD2
J gene: TRBJ2-1
V gene: TRBV13
clone size: -
CDR3 DNA: TGTGCCAGCAGCCCGCAGCGGGGGGGCGATCCTTACAATGAGCAGTTCTTC
CDR3 protein: CASSPQRGGDPYNEQFF

D gene: -
J gene: TRBJ1-1
V gene: TRBV30
clone size: -
CDR3 DNA: TGTGCCTGGAGTACCGGGGGCCAGACTGAAGCTTTCTTT
CDR3 protein: CAWSTGGQTEAFF

D gene: TRBD2
J gene: TRBJ2-1
V gene: TRBV13
clone size: -
CDR3 DNA: TGTGCCAGCCTCCCAGTGGGGGGGAGCTCCTACAATGAGCAGTTCTTC
CDR3 protein: CASLPVGGSSYNEQFF

D gene: -
J gene: TRBJ2-1
V gene: TRBV25-1
clone size: -
CDR3 DNA: TGTGCCAGCAGTGCCCGGGACGTTTACAATGAGCAGTTCTTC
CDR3 protein: CASSARDVYNEQFF

D gene: TRBD1
J gene: TRBJ2-7
V gene: TRBV13
clone size: -
CDR3 DNA: TGTGCCAGCAGCCACCGGGACAGGGGGCACTACGAGCAGTACTTC
CDR3 protein: CASSHRDRGHYEQYF

D gene: TRBD1
J gene: TRBJ2-7
V gene: TRBV4-2
clone size: -
CDR3 DNA: TGTGCCAGCAGCTTCGGGACAGGGGAAAGCTCCTACGAGCAGTACTTC
CDR3 protein: CASSFGTGESSYEQYF

D gene: TRBD1
J gene: TRBJ1-2
V gene: TRBV27
clone size: -
CDR3 DNA: TGTGCCAGCAGTCAAGGGGGCGTTGGCTATGGCTACACCTTC
CDR3 protein: CASSQGGVGYGYTF

D gene: -
J gene: TRBJ2-3
V gene: TRBV7-9
clone size: -
CDR3 DNA: TGTGCCAGCAGCTTAGCGCTGGGGAGGAAAGGCACAGATACGCAGTATTTT
CDR3 protein: CASSLALGRKGTDTQYF

D gene: TRBD1
J gene: TRBJ2-7
V gene: TRBV5-1
clone size: -
CDR3 DNA: TGCGCCAGCACCTTACCAGGGGGCGAGCAGTACTTC
CDR3 protein: CASTLPGGEQYF

D gene: -
J gene: TRBJ2-2
V gene: TRBV30
clone size: -
CDR3 DNA: TGTGCCTGGGGCACCGGGGAGCTGTTTTTT
CDR3 protein: CAWGTGELFF

D gene: -
J gene: TRBJ1-1
V gene: TRBV2
clone size: -
CDR3 DNA: TGTGCCAGCAGTGAGGGTAACACTGAAGCTTTCTTT
CDR3 protein: CASSEGNTEAFF

D gene: -
J gene: TRBJ1-2
V gene: TRBV29-1
clone size: -
CDR3 DNA: TGCAGCGTTGAATCATCGCATGGCTACACCTTC
CDR3 protein: CSVESSHGYTF

D gene: -
J gene: TRBJ2-1
V gene: TRBV19
clone size: few
CDR3 DNA: TGTGCCAGTAGTCCACGTATGTGGGGCGCCTTGAACAGGGATGAGCAGTTCTTC
CDR3 protein: CASSPRMWGALNRDEQFF

D gene: -
J gene: TRBJ1-1
V gene: TRBV5-1
clone size: -
CDR3 DNA: TGCGCCAGCAGCCCCGGGGCATCTTATGAAGCTTTCTTT
CDR3 protein: CASSPGASYEAFF

D gene: -
J gene: TRBJ1-1
V gene: TRBV12-5
clone size: few
CDR3 DNA: TGTGCTAGTGGTCCAGGACAGAGTAACACTGAAGCTTTCTTT
CDR3 protein: CASGPGQSNTEAFF

D gene: -
J gene: TRBJ2-7
V gene: TRBV27
clone size: -
CDR3 DNA: TGTGCCAGCAGTTTTTCACTCTCCTACGAGCAGTACTTC
CDR3 protein: CASSFSLSYEQYF

D gene: TRBD2
J gene: TRBJ2-5
V gene: TRBV9
clone size: -
CDR3 DNA: TGTGCCAGCAGCGTAGAAGGAGCGGGGGGGCGAGAGACCCAGTACTTC
CDR3 protein: CASSVEGAGGRETQYF

D gene: -
J gene: TRBJ2-2
V gene: TRBV29-1
clone size: -
CDR3 DNA: TGCAGCGTTAGAAATTCGAACACCGGGGAGCTGTTTTTT
CDR3 protein: CSVRNSNTGELFF

D gene: -
J gene: TRBJ1-6
V gene: TRBV4-2
clone size: -
CDR3 DNA: TGTGCCAGCAGCCCTGGCTCCGAGGGATATTCACCCCTCCACTTT
CDR3 protein: CASSPGSEGYSPLHF

D gene: TRBD2
J gene: TRBJ2-1
V gene: TRBV9
clone size: -
CDR3 DNA: TGTGCCAGCAGCGTAGAAGCGGGGGGGCAAGATGAGCAGTTCTTC
CDR3 protein: CASSVEAGGQDEQFF

D gene: -
J gene: TRBJ2-5
V gene: TRBV5-1
clone size: -
CDR3 DNA: TGCGCCAGCAGCTTGGAGGGCTACCAAGAGACCCAGTACTTC
CDR3 protein: CASSLEGYQETQYF

D gene: TRBD2
J gene: TRBJ2-7
V gene: TRBV4-1
clone size: -
CDR3 DNA: TGCGCCAGCAGCCAAGATCCCGCGGGGGGATACTACGAGCAGTACTTC
CDR3 protein: CASSQDPAGGYYEQYF

D gene: -
J gene: TRBJ2-3
V gene: TRBV9
clone size: few
CDR3 DNA: TGTGCCAGCAGCCTCCCTCTTGAGGGCGTAGATACGCAGTATTTT
CDR3 protein: CASSLPLEGVDTQYF